One sample yielded the 7 T cell receptor beta chains listed below, sequenced in a study of PD-1 blockade in classical Hodgkin lymphoma. Sequencing used immunoSEQ multiplex PCR; TCRdb keeps in-frame clones, though not all of them. The sample includes a few thousand clones, 81% seen only once; the top ten take roughly an eighth. As for time point: newly diagnosed, previously untreated cHL patient sample. It was by magnetic negative selection that CD8+ T cells were isolated from thawed PBMCs. Sequencing was done on a sample of CD8+ T cells from blood. The receptors here all came from a human donor with classical Hodgkin lymphoma.

This clone was counted a single time. V is TRBV19 and J is TRBJ2-7, with D possibly TRBD2 on 6 matching bases. The V gene's germline CDR1 is LNHDA and CDR2 SQIVND (reference sequence). The germline V and J ends were trimmed by 3 bases and 6 bases, with 12 bases remaining between them. This CDR3 is built from 13 residues. DNA of the CDR3: TGTGCCAGTAGTATCGGAGGGTCGAGCGAGCAGTACTTC. Residues: CASSIGGSSEQYF.

The chain has TRBV6-6 and TRBJ2-1; 13 bases are shared with TRBD2. Germline loops: CDR1 MNHNY, CDR2 SVGAGI (reference sequence). This CDR3 spans 16 amino acids. V was clipped by 6 bases and J by 8 bases; unmatched bases: 10. The CDR3 DNA sequence: TGTGCCAGCAGAAACTCCGGGACTAGCGGGAAGGATGAGCAGTTCTTC. Translating it yields CASRNSGTSGKDEQFF.

V is TRBV18 and J is TRBJ2-1; D ambiguous. This CDR3 has 13 residues. Trimming left V 4 bases short and J 5 bases short, with 9 bases between. The germline V gene encodes CDR1 KGHSH and CDR2 LQKENI. The CDR3 sequence is CASSQRYDNEQFF. CDR3 nucleotide sequence: TGTGCCAGCTCACAACGGTACGACAATGAGCAGTTCTTC. Complete variable domain (other parts from reference TRBV18 and TRBJ2-1): NAGVMQNPRHLVRRRGQEARLRCSPMKGHSHVYWYRQLPEEGLKFMVYLQKENIIDESGMPKERFSAEFPKEGPSILRIQQVVRGDSAAYFCASSQRYDNEQFFGPGTRLTVL.

The V and J genes are TRBV19 and TRBJ2-2; TRBD2 aligns across 7 bases. Germline CDR1 reads LNHDA; CDR2 reads SQIVND (reference sequence). Unmatched junction bases numbered 4, after V lost 4 bases and J lost 2 bases. The CDR3 consists of 15 residues. The CDR3 nucleotides read TGTGCCAGTAGTAGAGGACTAGGTAACACCGGGGAGCTGTTTTTT. Amino acids: CASSRGLGNTGELFF.

The chain uses TRBV7-9 and TRBJ2-5; D unresolved. The ends were cut back, 1 base at V and 5 bases at J, with 5 bases in the middle. Germline CDR1 and CDR2: SEHNR and FQNEAQ (reference sequence). This CDR3 comprises 12 residues. The chain's CDR3 is CASSLDWETQYF. DNA for the CDR3: TGTGCCAGCAGCTTAGATTGGGAGACCCAGTACTTC.

The chain has TRBV19 and TRBJ2-1; 7 nucleotides match TRBD2. This CDR3 region has 15 residues. J was trimmed by 0 bases and V by 3 bases; bases with no gene match: 2. Germline assignment: CDR1 LNHDA and CDR2 SQIVND (reference sequence). CDR3 sequence: CASSIRDYSYNEQFF. CDR3 nucleotide sequence: TGTGCCAGTAGTATTCGGGACTACTCCTACAATGAGCAGTTCTTC.

This chain links TRBV27 with TRBJ2-5; TRBD1 matches at 8 bases. The CDR3 has 14 amino acids. Looked up from germline, CDR1 is MNHEY and CDR2 is SMNVEV (reference sequence). V was pared by 4 bases and J by 4 bases, with 5 bases of the junction left unmatched. CDR3 region: CASSYSGGAETQYF. The CDR3 nucleotides are TGTGCCAGCAGTTACTCAGGGGGCGCAGAGACCCAGTACTTC.